What follows are 26 T cell receptor beta chains derived from one specimen sequenced in a study of blood T cells in healthy people across ages. A second about 7 to 12 cycle PCR used barcoded and J-beta primers. Each CDR3 protein is one row after TCRdb ran MiXCR on the 5' RACE reads. This table holds about 970,000 distinct CDR3 sequences, just over 50% found once. The sequenced sample consisted of blood. These receptors were obtained from a woman aged 55-69 years in good health.

The V and J genes are TRBV28 and TRBJ2-7; 8 nucleotides line up with TRBD1. The V and J ends lost 8 bases and 0 bases, in that order; junction bases with no gene match: 9. Per the germline V gene, CDR1 is MDHEN and CDR2 is SYDVKM. The CDR3 totals 15 residues. The CDR3 sequence is CASGHGGTGSYEQYF. The CDR3 DNA is TGTGCCAGCGGTCACGGCGGGACAGGCTCCTACGAGCAGTACTTC.

This chain joins TRBV2 and TRBJ2-1; 8 nucleotides match TRBD1. V lost 8 bases to trimming and J lost 6 bases; unmatched junction nucleotides: 6. The CDR3 spans 13 residues. CDR1 and CDR2 from the germline V gene are SNHLY and FYNNEI. The CDR3 DNA sequence: TGTGCCAGCCAGGACAGGGAGACCAATGAGCAGTTCTTC. Protein: CASQDRETNEQFF.

The V call is TRBV2, the J call TRBJ2-5; a possible D gene is TRBD1 (5 bases). The DNA end is more similar to TRBJ2-7, so the J call may be wrong. This CDR3 region has 12 residues. The germline CDR1 and CDR2 sequences are SNHLY and FYNNEI. CDR3 amino acids: CASSVTAYEQYF. CDR3 in DNA: TGTGCCAGCAGTGTGACAGCTTACGAGCAGTACTTC.

This rearrangement joins TRBV25-1 to TRBJ1-3, with D perhaps matching TRBD1 (5 bases). The CDR3 covers 17 residues. The germline CDR1 and CDR2 sequences are MGHDK and SYGVNS. V was trimmed by 4 bases and J by 0 bases, leaving 16 bases between them. DNA for the CDR3: TGTGCCAGCAGTGGGGAGGTCGGGGGGATCTCTGGAAACACCATATATTTT. It encodes CASSGEVGGISGNTIYF.

The chain joins TRBV27 to TRBJ2-7; 10 bases agree with TRBD1. Losses at the gene ends were 8 bases for V and 7 bases for J; bases not matched to a gene: 8. CDR3 length: 13 amino acids. Germline V lookup: CDR1 MNHEY, CDR2 SMNVEV (reference sequence). The CDR3 bases are TGTGCCAGCCGTGGGACAGGGGACCGGGAGCAGTACTTC. This sequence encodes CASRGTGDREQYF.

This chain connects TRBV2 to TRBJ2-1; D ambiguous. Trimming left V 3 bases short and J 8 bases short, with 5 bases between. This CDR3 is 11 amino acids long. Germline assignment: CDR1 SNHLY and CDR2 FYNNEI. In DNA, the CDR3 is TGTGCCAGCAGTGAGGTGCATGAGCAGTTCTTC. Translation gives CASSEVHEQFF.

The chain combines TRBV7-2 with TRBJ2-3, with 8 bases lining up with TRBD2. Germline V gene lookup returns CDR1 SGHTA and CDR2 FQGNSA. The trim removed 4 bases at V and 0 bases at J, leaving 12 bases unmatched. The CDR3 loop spans 18 amino acids. The CDR3 coding sequence is TGTGCCAGCAGCTCCTTGCTCGGGGGGGGAGGGAGCACAGATACGCAGTATTTT. Translated, it gives CASSSLLGGGGSTDTQYF.

This clonotype was counted between two and nine times. The rearrangement joins TRBV4-1 to TRBJ1-5; D is unresolved. Deletions cut 2 bases from V and 7 bases from J, with 15 bases between. This CDR3 is built from 15 residues. Looked up from germline, CDR1 is MGHRA and CDR2 is YSYEKL. The CDR3 nucleotides are TGCGCCAGCAGCCAATATTTTCCGCACACCCAGCCCCAGCATTTT. Encoded protein: CASSQYFPHTQPQHF.

The J gene is TRBJ2-7, the V gene TRBV20-1, with TRBD2 matching 12 bases. The end of the DNA aligns better with TRBJ2-1, so the J call may be wrong. The CDR3 loop spans 15 amino acids. The germline V gene has CDR1 DFQATT and CDR2 SNEGSKA (reference sequence). The CDR3 spells CSATMTSGSPYEQFF. The CDR3 region has the DNA TGCAGTGCTACTATGACTAGCGGGAGTCCCTATGAGCAGTTCTTC.

V usage is TRBV28 and J usage is TRBJ1-6, with D perhaps TRBD1 (5 bases). Trimming removed 6 bases at V and 10 bases at J, with 16 bases between. The length of the CDR3 is 14 residues. The V gene's germline CDR1 is MDHEN and CDR2 SYDVKM. The CDR3 region is CASSLPGRSSPLHF. CDR3 nucleotides: TGTGCCAGCAGCTTGCCAGGGAGGTCATCACCCCTCCACTTT.

This clonotype has a single count. The junction and the germline gene differ at one end; a read error may be behind it. The chain combines TRBV20-1 with TRBJ1-3, with D possibly matching TRBD1 (5 bases). The CDR3 sequence is 13 residues long. Germline V gene data show CDR1 as DFQATT and CDR2 as SNEGSKA (reference sequence). The CDR3 reads CSARLPGSNTTYF. The CDR3 coding sequence is TGCAGTGCTAGATTGCCAGGGAGCAACACCACATATTTT.

This clonotype was detected a few times. This sequence joins TRBV9 and TRBJ2-1; 10 nucleotides line up with TRBD2. The CDR3 covers 14 residues. Germline V gene lookup returns CDR1 SGDLS and CDR2 YYNGEE. V was clipped by 4 bases and J by 8 bases; unmatched bases: 6. The CDR3 DNA sequence: TGTGCCAGCAGCCCAGGGGGACTAGCGTATGAGCAGTTCTTC. Protein: CASSPGGLAYEQFF.

The count of this clonotype is one. This sequence joins TRBV10-3 and TRBJ2-7; D gene unclear. This CDR3 is 14 amino acids long. Germline CDR1 is ENHRY and CDR2 is SYGVKD. Trimming left V 8 bases short and J 0 bases short, with 14 bases between. Here the CDR3 reads CAIAGGPSSYEQYF. In DNA form, the CDR3 reads TGTGCCATCGCCGGCGGTCCGAGCTCCTACGAGCAGTACTTC.

This clonotype was seen only a few times. V usage is TRBV6-2 or TRBV6-3 and J usage is TRBJ2-5; D remains ambiguous. The J call may be wrong; the DNA end is better matched by TRBJ2-7. CDR1 and CDR2 from the germline V gene are MNHEY and SVGEGT. The CDR3 is 12 residues long. In nucleotides, the CDR3 is TGTGCCAGCAGTTACTTGGTGAACGAGCAGTACTTC. This codes for CASSYLVNEQYF.

This clonotype was seen a few times. This rearrangement joins TRBV25-1 to TRBJ2-5; 7 nucleotides line up with TRBD1. The germline V gene has CDR1 MGHDK and CDR2 SYGVNS. With V trimmed by 6 bases and J by 10 bases, 8 bases remained unmatched. This CDR3 region has 12 residues. DNA for the CDR3: TGTGCCAGCAGCGAGACAGGGATGAGCCAGTACTTC. Its translation: CASSETGMSQYF.

J is TRBJ2-5 and V is TRBV12-3 or TRBV12-4; D is possibly TRBD1 or TRBD2 (6 bases each). V lost 3 bases and J lost 3, with 29 bases in between. The CDR3 sequence is 20 residues long. The CDR3 loop is CASSFGWGRGLYGGEETQYF. CDR3 in DNA: TGTGCCAGCAGTTTTGGATGGGGCAGGGGCTTGTACGGGGGAGAAGAGACCCAGTACTTC.

The chain uses TRBV3-1 and TRBJ2-1, with 12 positions matching TRBD2. J gave up 7 bases and V 1 base, and 5 bases lay outside the gene matches. CDR1 LGHDT and CDR2 YNNKEL come from the germline V gene (reference sequence). The CDR3 loop spans 16 amino acids. The CDR3 DNA sequence: TGTGCCAGCAGCCAAGCTACTAGCGGGGGGCAGAATGAGCAGTTCTTC. Its translation: CASSQATSGGQNEQFF.

This chain connects TRBV6-4 to TRBJ2-7; TRBD2 aligns across 8 bases. The trim removed 6 bases at V and 4 bases at J, leaving 8 bases unmatched. This CDR3 has 14 residues. Looked up from germline, CDR1 is MRHNA and CDR2 is SNTAGT. This CDR3 reads CASSPLGGRYEQYF. CDR3 in DNA: TGTGCCAGCAGCCCACTGGGCGGGAGGTACGAGCAGTACTTC.

This chain uses TRBV7-2 with TRBJ2-5; D remains ambiguous. The DNA end lines up better with TRBJ2-7; the J call may be wrong. Per the germline V gene, CDR1 is SGHTA and CDR2 is FQGNSA. The CDR3 contains 13 residues. The chain's CDR3 is CASSSRWAYEQYF. The CDR3 region has the DNA TGTGCCAGCAGCTCTCGTTGGGCATACGAGCAGTACTTC.

The chain recombines TRBV5-1 with TRBJ1-1; D call uncertain. Germline V gene lookup returns CDR1 SGHRS and CDR2 YFSETQ. Trimming shortened V by 4 bases and J by 3 bases, and 10 bases separated the two germline ends. This CDR3 region has 13 residues. CDR3 in amino acids: CASSPRSDTEAFF. CDR3 nucleotides: TGCGCCAGCAGCCCACGGAGCGACACTGAAGCTTTCTTT.

This chain joins TRBV20-1 and TRBJ2-7; D might be TRBD1 (5 bases). The V gene's germline CDR1 is DFQATT and CDR2 SNEGSKA (reference sequence). V was shortened by 6 bases and J by 1 base, with 19 bases between the two germline ends. The CDR3 is made up of 15 amino acids. CDR3 nucleotide sequence: TGCAGTGCCGGAAACCGGCTGACAGTTTCCTACGAGCAGTACTTC. Its protein product is CSAGNRLTVSYEQYF.

Notes on this clonotype: A junction boundary mismatches the germline segment, possibly from a read error. The chain joins TRBV20-1 to TRBJ2-7, with a weak D call TRBD2 (5 bases). The germline V gene encodes CDR1 DFQATT and CDR2 SNEGSKA (reference sequence). The CDR3 has 13 residues. The CDR3 region is CSATGETTYGQYF. CDR3 in DNA: TGCAGTGCCACCGGGGAAACGACCTACGGGCAGTACTTC.

The CDR3 sequence is CASSQEGFTEAFF. The CDR3 DNA follows: TGCGCCAGCAGCCAAGAGGGGTTCACTGAAGCTTTCTTT. The chain joins TRBV4-3 to TRBJ1-1; no firm D call. CDR1 and CDR2 from the germline V gene are LGHNA and YSLEER. CDR3 length: 13 amino acids. Between the trimmed V and J ends, which lost 0 bases and 4 bases, there was a span of 6 bases.

Notes on this clonotype: One junction end does not reproduce the germline sequence, and a read error may be involved. This rearrangement joins TRBV4-1 to TRBJ2-1; tentatively, D is TRBD2 (5 bases). Germline lookup yields CDR1 MGHRA and CDR2 YSYEKL. The CDR3 spans 15 residues. The chain's CDR3 is CASSQDGREYNEQFF. The CDR3 nucleotides are TGCGCTAGCAGCCAAGACGGCCGGGAATACAATGAGCAGTTCTTC.

This clonotype was seen just once. V usage is TRBV20-1 and J usage is TRBJ2-3, with TRBD2 identical over 10 bases. V lost 6 bases to trimming and J lost 3 bases; unmatched junction nucleotides: 6. Germline CDR1 and CDR2: DFQATT and SNEGSKA (reference sequence). The CDR3 runs to 14 residues. The CDR3 DNA reads TGCAGTGCCACTACTAGCGGGGTTACAGATACGCAGTATTTT. It translates to CSATTSGVTDTQYF.

The CDR3 nucleotides read TGCAGTGCCTCAGATGGGGCGGCTAGCACAGATACGCAGTATTTT. The encoded protein is CSASDGAASTDTQYF. The gene calls are TRBV20-1 and TRBJ2-3; TRBD1 might be the D (5 bases). V gave up 6 bases and J gave up 0 bases, with 16 bases separating them. The CDR3 totals 15 residues. CDR1 is DFQATT, CDR2 SNEGSKA, per germline (reference sequence).